This T cell receptor (beta chain) was captured in a study of blood T cell repertoires in COVID-19. Method: immunoSEQ multiplex PCR; TCRdb's copy keeps in-frame clones and lacks some. The sample includes 200,000 to 300,000 clones, about four fifths seen only once; the top ten take 6.5% to 9.5%. CDR1 and CDR2 (germline): LGHNA, YNFKEQ. Trimming took off 3 bases at V and 1 base at J, with 14 bases between the two ends. This CDR3 is built from 16 residues. Sample: peripheral blood. This chain links TRBV4-2 with TRBJ2-3; perhaps TRBD2 as D (6 bases). This receptor was taken from an elderly woman with COVID-19, enrolled during active disease. The CDR3 protein is CASSHLEIAGTDTQYF. The CDR3 DNA reads as TGTGCCAGCAGCCATCTTGAAATAGCGGGCACAGATACGCAGTATTTT.